This T cell receptor (beta chain) was sequenced in a study of T-cell memory formation after mild COVID-19. Study-level points and caveats: Clonal second-wave expansions that peaked on day 37 had unconfirmed SARS-CoV-2 specificity. Day 15 to 85 contracting clones showed balanced CD4/CD8; day 15 to 37 expanders favored CD4+.

The CDR3 loop spans 12 amino acids. Germline V gene lookup returns CDR1 PRHDT and CDR2 FYEKMQ (reference sequence). V lost 0 bases and J 6 bases, leaving 5 bases between the germline ends. The sample holds a few counts of this clonotype. Its antigen is not identified. TCRdb redid the calling of the 5' RACE reads with MiXCR, one entry per CDR3 protein. The table records around 200,000 distinct CDR3 sequences, about 9.2% of them present only once. This rearrangement joins TRBV13 to TRBJ1-2, with unresolved D. The sequencing sample was made of PBMCs or a T cell subset sorted from them (not recorded which). This receptor was obtained from a man between 18 and 29 years old who had mild COVID-19 (a few samples of this study predate the infection). Cell type and time point are not known. CDR3 sequence reads: CASSLGYHGYTF. The CDR3 nucleotides are TGTGCCAGCAGCTTAGGGTATCATGGCTACACCTTC.